The entry below describes one T cell receptor (beta chain). Its specificity is unknown. The data are from a study of cytomegalovirus exposure and HLA in healthy donors. Study findings and constraints: Rare TCR sequences dominated, though some public TCRs recurred in many donors. Reported findings show TCR beta sequences accurately forecast HLA-A and HLA-B alleles in most subjects. In a later analysis, an Asian-associated ancestry cluster reportedly showed fewer N-insertions than the approximately 620-donor mean.

PCR involved 60 Vbeta and 13 Jbeta primers. Assay used: immunoSEQ multiplex PCR; TCRdb lists only in-frame clones, some missing. The table shows 120,000 to 150,000 clones, with around 77% occurring only once. V was clipped by 0 bases and J by 2 bases, with 4 bases between them. Germline-derived CDR1 and CDR2 are MNHEY and SVGAGI. CDR3 length: 13 residues. The rearrangement links TRBV6-5 to TRBJ1-1; D gene uncertain. The source material was PBMCs. This TCR was sampled from a woman in her forties or fifties in good health and CMV-seronegative. The CDR3 sequence: CASSYSSNTEAFF. The DNA for the CDR3 is TGTGCCAGCAGTTACTCGAGTAACACTGAAGCTTTCTTT.